A selection of T cell receptor beta chains follows, all from one sample in a study of T-cell memory formation after mild COVID-19. TCRdb re-called the 5' RACE reads with MiXCR, one entry per CDR3 protein. The repertoire includes 140,000 or so distinct CDR3 sequences, 6% to 7% of them detected once, and about 1.9% sits in the top ten. Sequenced input: PBMCs or a T cell subset sorted from them (not recorded which). The receptors derive from an adult woman who had mild COVID-19 (a few samples of this study predate the infection). Cell type and time point are not known. CDR3s include the opening cysteine and the closing phenylalanine or tryptophan. A D gene is named only where the DNA matches it firmly. Size is omitted from some rows. Given values are once, few, many or a class for expanded clones.

D	size	V	J	CDR3	DNA
TRBD2	few	TRBV13	TRBJ2-7	CASSWTSGRASLYEQYF	TGTGCCAGCAGCTGGACTAGCGGGAGGGCCAGTCTCTACGAGCAGTACTTC
-	many	TRBV24-1	TRBJ2-7	CATSEAGTRSYEQYF	TGTGCCACCAGTGAGGCCGGGACTCGCTCCTACGAGCAGTACTTC
-	few	TRBV12-3/TRBV12-4	TRBJ1-1	CASNARRRGNTEAFF	TGTGCCAGCAATGCAAGGAGGAGGGGAAACACTGAAGCTTTCTTT
-	few	TRBV7-8	TRBJ1-6	CASSTDRPLHF	TGTGCCAGCAGCACAGACAGGCCCCTCCACTTT
-	few	TRBV5-1	TRBJ2-6	CASSLEGSGANVLTF	TGCGCCAGCAGCTTGGAAGGGAGTGGGGCCAACGTCCTGACTTTC
-	many	TRBV7-8	TRBJ1-4	CASSLGRKGATNEKLFF	TGTGCCAGCAGCCTCGGGCGGAAGGGCGCAACTAATGAAAAACTGTTTTTT
TRBD1	-	TRBV18	TRBJ2-5	CASSTYGQGNQETQYF	TGTGCCAGCTCAACATACGGACAGGGAAATCAAGAGACCCAGTACTTC
-	-	TRBV7-6	TRBJ1-6	CASRLTDNSPLHF	TGTGCCAGCAGACTGACAGACAATTCACCCCTCCACTTT
-	many	TRBV29-1	TRBJ2-2	CSVEEQNTGELFF	TGCAGCGTTGAAGAGCAGAACACCGGGGAGCTGTTTTTT
-	few	TRBV24-1	TRBJ1-1	CATSDGGGGEAFF	TGTGCCACCAGTGATGGGGGTGGGGGTGAAGCTTTCTTT
-	many	TRBV7-9	TRBJ2-1	CASSLSTGTPEQFF	TGTGCCAGCAGCTTATCTACCGGGACCCCTGAGCAGTTCTTC
TRBD2	-	TRBV7-9	TRBJ2-3	CASSRPSGRASTDTQYF	TGTGCCAGCAGCCGTCCTAGCGGGAGGGCAAGCACAGATACGCAGTATTTT
-	-	TRBV12-3/TRBV12-4	TRBJ2-5	CASSSNSVETQYF	TGTGCCAGCAGTTCAAATAGCGTGGAGACCCAGTACTTC
-	-	TRBV4-1	TRBJ2-5	CASSLWTAQETQYF	TGCGCCAGCAGCCTTTGGACGGCCCAAGAGACCCAGTACTTC
-	-	TRBV20-1	TRBJ2-3	CSARVGISTDTQYF	TGCAGTGCTAGAGTAGGGATAAGCACAGATACGCAGTATTTT
-	many	TRBV6-6	TRBJ2-7	CASSIRGFNYEQYF	TGTGCCAGCAGCATAAGGGGGTTCAACTACGAGCAGTACTTC
TRBD1	many	TRBV5-4	TRBJ1-1	CASSLGTPGQGGTEAFF	TGTGCCAGCAGCTTGGGGACTCCGGGACAGGGGGGTACTGAAGCTTTCTTT
TRBD2	many	TRBV27	TRBJ2-1	CASSSQRGSSYNEQFF	TGTGCCAGCAGTTCACAGCGGGGTAGCTCCTACAATGAGCAGTTCTTC
-	-	TRBV4-1	TRBJ1-1	CASSQFSVTEAFF	TGCGCCAGCAGCCAATTCTCTGTAACTGAAGCTTTCTTT
-	few	TRBV19	TRBJ2-3	CASSRWDGTDTQYF	TGTGCCAGTAGTAGATGGGACGGCACAGATACGCAGTATTTT
TRBD1	-	TRBV5-1	TRBJ2-3	CASSDRDRSTDTQYF	TGCGCCAGCAGCGACCGGGACAGAAGCACAGATACGCAGTATTTT
TRBD2	many	TRBV7-7	TRBJ2-5	CASSSGLAGGTQYF	TGTGCTAGCAGCTCCGGACTAGCGGGAGGGACCCAGTACTTC
-	few	TRBV15	TRBJ1-3	CATSRALAASGNTIYF	TGTGCCACCAGCAGAGCGTTGGCAGCCTCTGGAAACACCATATATTTT
TRBD2	-	TRBV18	TRBJ2-1	CASSPLGTRGNEQFF	TGTGCCAGCTCACCACTAGGGACTAGAGGCAATGAGCAGTTCTTC
TRBD2	many	TRBV5-5	TRBJ2-1	CASSLGPSGGANEQFF	TGTGCCAGCAGCTTGGGGCCCAGCGGGGGGGCGAATGAGCAGTTCTTC
TRBD1	-	TRBV14	TRBJ2-5	CASSQNRGQETQYF	TGTGCCAGCAGCCAGAACAGGGGTCAAGAGACCCAGTACTTC
-	few	TRBV7-2	TRBJ2-2	CASSQGMGGELFF	TGTGCCAGCAGCCAGGGTATGGGCGGGGAGCTGTTTTTT
-	-	TRBV20-1	TRBJ2-1	CSARSPGVYNEQFF	TGCAGTGCTAGGTCCCCAGGGGTTTACAATGAGCAGTTCTTC
TRBD2	few	TRBV5-1	TRBJ2-5	CASSLGGSGGPYQETQYF	TGCGCCAGCAGCTTGGGAGGTAGCGGGGGGCCCTACCAAGAGACCCAGTACTTC
-	many	TRBV10-3	TRBJ2-1	CATGGPEQFF	TGTGCTACTGGGGGACCCGAGCAGTTCTTC
-	many	TRBV6-5	TRBJ2-7	CASSPQDPPRYEQYF	TGTGCCAGCAGTCCACAGGATCCTCCTAGGTACGAGCAGTACTTC
TRBD2	few	TRBV10-3	TRBJ2-5	CASGGEETQYF	TGTGCCTCGGGGGGGGAAGAGACCCAGTACTTC
-	few	TRBV10-3	TRBJ2-5	CAISGGAWETQYF	TGTGCCATCTCCGGAGGGGCGTGGGAGACCCAGTACTTC
-	-	TRBV3-2	TRBJ1-5	CASSPGPPYSNQPQHF	TGTGCCAGCAGTCCGGGGCCGCCTTATAGCAATCAGCCCCAGCATTTT
-	many	TRBV5-1	TRBJ2-7	CASSLSLDRPLYEQYF	TGCGCCAGCAGCTTGTCTCTGGACAGACCCCTCTACGAGCAGTACTTC
-	many	TRBV6-2/TRBV6-3	TRBJ2-5	CASSYSSRSGETQYF	TGTGCCAGCAGTTACTCGTCCAGGTCGGGGGAGACCCAGTACTTC
TRBD1	many	TRBV7-2	TRBJ2-7	CASSSYTGGASYEQYF	TGTGCCAGCAGCTCATATACAGGGGGCGCTTCCTACGAGCAGTACTTC
TRBD2	few	TRBV20-1	TRBJ2-3	CSARAQRGGRTDTQYF	TGCAGTGCTAGAGCTCAGCGGGGGGGCCGCACAGATACGCAGTATTTT
TRBD1	many	TRBV6-5	TRBJ1-1	CASRPTGTGPRFF	TGTGCCAGCAGGCCCACCGGGACAGGGCCGCGGTTCTTT
-	few	TRBV6-6	TRBJ1-4	CASRHTGTREKLFF	TGTGCCAGCAGGCATACCGGGACACGGGAAAAACTGTTTTTT
-	-	TRBV7-2	TRBJ2-1	CASSLNLEQFF	TGTGCCAGCAGCTTAAATTTAGAGCAGTTCTTC
TRBD2	few	TRBV11-2	TRBJ2-1	CASSGGLAVLGGEQFF	TGTGCCAGCAGCGGGGGACTAGCGGTTCTAGGGGGTGAGCAGTTCTTC
TRBD2	-	TRBV5-6	TRBJ2-2	CASSLIVGGYTGELFF	TGTGCCAGCAGCTTGATTGTCGGGGGGTACACCGGGGAGCTGTTTTTT
-	few	TRBV5-4	TRBJ2-5	CASSPSIAETQYF	TGTGCCAGCAGCCCAAGCATAGCAGAGACCCAGTACTTC
TRBD2	-	TRBV7-9	TRBJ2-2	CASSLGSGTTGELFF	TGTGCCAGCAGCTTAGGTAGCGGGACCACCGGGGAGCTGTTTTTT
-	few	TRBV7-9	TRBJ2-2	CRTGELFF	TGTAGAACCGGGGAGCTGTTTTTT
-	-	TRBV5-1	TRBJ2-5	CASSPGGLAQETQYF	TGCGCCAGCAGCCCTGGAGGTCTAGCCCAAGAGACCCAGTACTTC
-	few	TRBV24-1	TRBJ2-3	CATSDPTPSRDTQYF	TGTGCCACCAGTGATCCTACTCCTTCGCGAGATACGCAGTATTTT
-	-	TRBV12-3/TRBV12-4	TRBJ2-3	CASSLTGVPDTQYF	TGTGCCAGCAGTTTAACGGGTGTCCCAGATACGCAGTATTTT
-	many	TRBV12-3/TRBV12-4	TRBJ2-2	CASSLRDGGELFF	TGTGCCAGCAGTTTAAGGGATGGCGGGGAGCTGTTTTTT
TRBD2	many	TRBV20-1	TRBJ2-1	CSATRPTSGRALLYNEQFF	TGCAGTGCCACTCGCCCTACTAGCGGGAGGGCCTTACTCTACAATGAGCAGTTCTTC
-	-	TRBV12-3/TRBV12-4	TRBJ2-5	CASSLSLRTVPRFQETQYF	TGTGCCAGCAGTTTATCCCTGCGGACGGTGCCGCGATTTCAAGAGACCCAGTACTTC
-	-	TRBV5-1	TRBJ2-2	CASSGTGTPWTGELFF	TGCGCCAGCAGCGGGACCGGGACCCCCTGGACCGGGGAGCTGTTTTTT
-	few	TRBV5-1	TRBJ2-3	CASRGVPRSADTQYF	TGCGCCAGCAGGGGGGTGCCTAGAAGTGCAGATACGCAGTATTTT
-	-	TRBV7-2	TRBJ1-1	CASSRTSLSYTEAFF	TGTGCCAGCAGCCGGACTTCTCTATCGTACACTGAAGCTTTCTTT
-	many	TRBV4-1	TRBJ1-5	CASSQGNQPQHF	TGCGCCAGCAGCCAGGGCAATCAGCCCCAGCATTTT
-	many	TRBV3-1	TRBJ1-5	CASSLDRPSNQPQHF	TGTGCCAGCAGCCTTGATCGGCCGAGCAATCAGCCCCAGCATTTT
-	many	TRBV5-1	TRBJ1-2	CASSPAGYGYTF	TGCGCCAGCAGCCCGGCGGGCTATGGCTACACCTTC
-	few	TRBV7-9	TRBJ2-2	CASSLGHTGELFF	TGTGCCAGCAGCTTGGGGCACACCGGGGAGCTGTTTTTT
TRBD2	few	TRBV12-3/TRBV12-4	TRBJ2-1	CASSQSWGGNEQFF	TGTGCCAGCAGCCAGTCTTGGGGAGGGAATGAGCAGTTCTTC